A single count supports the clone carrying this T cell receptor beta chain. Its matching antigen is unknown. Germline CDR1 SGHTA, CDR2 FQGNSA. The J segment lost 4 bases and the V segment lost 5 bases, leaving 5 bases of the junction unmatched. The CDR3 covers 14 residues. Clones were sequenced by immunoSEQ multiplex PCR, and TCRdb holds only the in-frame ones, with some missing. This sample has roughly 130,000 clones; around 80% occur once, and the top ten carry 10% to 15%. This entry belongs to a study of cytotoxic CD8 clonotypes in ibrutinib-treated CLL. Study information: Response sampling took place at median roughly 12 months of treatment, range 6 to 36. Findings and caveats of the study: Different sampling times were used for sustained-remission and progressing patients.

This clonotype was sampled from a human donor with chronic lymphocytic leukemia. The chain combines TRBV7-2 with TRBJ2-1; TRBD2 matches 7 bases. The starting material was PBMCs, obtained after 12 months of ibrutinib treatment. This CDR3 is CASSAAAGYNEQFF. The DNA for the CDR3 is TGTGCCAGCAGCGCTGCAGCGGGATACAATGAGCAGTTCTTC.